This T cell receptor (beta chain) was sequenced in a study of cytomegalovirus exposure and HLA in healthy donors. Findings of the study overall: Diagnosis of cytomegalovirus status made by the classifier reportedly showed high specificity and sensitivity.

Libraries were prepared by immunoSEQ multiplex PCR; TCRdb keeps only in-frame clonotypes and omits some of them. Among under 300,000 clones listed, around 86% were seen once. CDR1 is SGHTA and CDR2 is FQGTGA in the germline V gene. This CDR3 has 13 amino acids. Trimming stripped 1 base from V and 3 bases from J, with 6 bases between. This clone was counted between two and nine times. Its antigen remains unidentified. Sequenced material: PBMCs. The source of this sequence is a woman between 18 and 30 years old in good health and CMV-seronegative. The chain carries TRBV7-3 and TRBJ1-1, with D unresolved. Written as DNA, the CDR3 is TGTGCCAGCAGCTTAAACATGGACACTGAAGCTTTCTTT. It translates to CASSLNMDTEAFF.